This TCR beta chain originates from a study of T-cell reconstitution after alpha-beta-depleted transplantation in children. Study outcomes and limitations: Several hundred rapidly expanded clones from non-depleted graft cells reportedly supplied alpha-beta T cells about two months post-transplant. The authors attributed T-cell counts and diversity one year after transplant mostly to newly produced T cells.

CDR1 is SGHRS, CDR2 YFSETQ, per germline. The CDR3 runs to 15 residues. J lost 8 bases, V lost 1 base, and 7 bases had no gene match. This clonotype was detected only a few times. What it recognizes is unknown. This sample's TCRbeta library carried unique molecular identifier barcodes. TCRdb re-analysed the PCR reads in MiXCR, keeping a single row per CDR3 protein. The table includes 610,000 or so distinct CDR3 sequences, over 20% detected once. This clonotype was obtained from a boy under two years old with Wiskott-Aldrich syndrome, due to receive a stem cell transplant. The V gene is TRBV5-1, the J gene TRBJ2-1; 9 bases are shared with TRBD2. This specimen was PBMCs, taken before TCRalphabeta/CD19-depleted stem cell transplant. The CDR3 spells CASSLYLLAGDEQFF. In DNA, the CDR3 is TGCGCCAGCAGCTTGTATTTACTAGCGGGCGATGAGCAGTTCTTC.